The 27 T cell receptor beta chains reported below all come from one sample, sequenced in a study of blood T cells in healthy people across ages. With a J-beta primer mix and a sample-barcoded 5' primer, a second PCR ran roughly 6 to 11 cycles. Via MiXCR, TCRdb re-called the 5' RACE reads, giving one row per CDR3 protein. The table includes hundreds of thousands of distinct CDR3 sequences, 40% to 65% detected once. The sequenced sample consisted of blood. The receptors here all came from a woman of 80 years or more in good health.

This chain uses TRBV6-6 with TRBJ1-1; 7 bases line up with TRBD1. V trimming: 2 bases; J trimming: 3 bases; junction bases outside the gene matches: 9. Germline loops: CDR1 MNHNY, CDR2 SVGAGI (reference sequence). The CDR3 has 16 amino acids. As DNA, the CDR3 is TGTGCCAGCAGTTACCCTGGGACAGCCCGTGACACTGAAGCTTTCTTT. It is translated as CASSYPGTARDTEAFF.

This rearrangement joins TRBV5-1 to TRBJ1-5; D unresolved. This CDR3 has 17 residues. The germline V and J ends were trimmed by 0 bases and 4 bases, with 17 bases remaining between them. In germline, CDR1 is SGHRS, CDR2 YFSETQ. This CDR3 is CASSLGYPDERNQPQHF. CDR3 sequence (DNA): TGCGCCAGCAGCTTGGGTTATCCCGACGAGAGGAATCAGCCCCAGCATTTT.

This clonotype has a count of ten or more. The chain uses TRBV9 and TRBJ2-2, with TRBD2 matching over 8 bases. With 1 base clipped from V and 1 base from J, the junction kept 6 bases outside the gene matches. The germline CDR1 and CDR2 sequences are SGDLS and YYNGEE. CDR3 length: 17 residues. The CDR3 DNA reads as TGTGCCAGCAGCGTATCGGGAGGGCCAGGGAACACCGGGGAGCTGTTTTTT. Translating it yields CASSVSGGPGNTGELFF.

This clonotype was counted only a few times. The rearrangement links TRBV14 to TRBJ1-1, with 7 bases matching TRBD1. Germline V CDR1 and CDR2: SGHDN, FVKESK. The CDR3 consists of 15 residues. Germline trimming cut 1 base from V and 6 bases from J; bases unmatched to any gene: 8. The CDR3 DNA sequence: TGTGCCAGCAGCCAAGCCGGGACAGCCTTTTCTGAAGCTTTCTTT. Its translation: CASSQAGTAFSEAFF.

The rearrangement links TRBV27 to TRBJ1-2; 8 nucleotides agree with TRBD1. Trimming took 7 bases from V and 3 from J; bases not matched to a gene: 19. This CDR3 has 18 amino acids. The germline V gene has CDR1 MNHEY and CDR2 SMNVEV (reference sequence). The DNA for the CDR3 is TGTGCCAGCACAGCAATGGGCCCAGGGGGCAAAAGGGACTATGGCTACACCTTC. Translating gives CASTAMGPGGKRDYGYTF.

The rearrangement joins TRBV24-1 to TRBJ1-1, with D possibly TRBD1 on 6 matching bases. In germline, CDR1 is KGHDR, CDR2 SFDVKD. Trimming stripped 7 bases from V and 8 bases from J, with 13 bases between. This CDR3 is built from 12 residues. The DNA for the CDR3 is TGTGCCACCAGCACAGGGTATGGGGAAGCTTTCTTT. Its protein is CATSTGYGEAFF.

There are many counts of this clonotype. The chain employs TRBV5-1 and TRBJ2-7; D remains unclear. The V gene's germline CDR1 is SGHRS and CDR2 YFSETQ. CDR3 length: 12 residues. Trimming took 2 bases from V and 5 from J, leaving 8 bases between them. The CDR3 region is CASSFRVDEQYF. DNA of the CDR3: TGCGCCAGCAGCTTTCGCGTTGACGAGCAGTACTTC.

The chain links TRBV2 to TRBJ1-1; D is unresolved. Germline V CDR1 and CDR2: SNHLY, FYNNEI. This CDR3 comprises 13 residues. Between the trimmed V and J ends, which lost 4 bases and 1 base, there was a span of 7 bases. The CDR3 region is CASSARKNTEAFF. CDR3 in DNA: TGTGCCAGCAGTGCCCGGAAGAACACTGAAGCTTTCTTT.

As concerns this clonotype: This may come from a read error, since a much larger clone is one base off. The gene calls are TRBV7-2 and TRBJ2-3, with D perhaps matching TRBD1 (5 bases). The CDR3 runs 15 residues. The germline gives CDR1 SGHTA, CDR2 FQGNSA. V shed 4 bases and J shed 3 bases, with 14 bases lying between them. The CDR3 sequence is CASSSLRTRTDTQYF. CDR3 DNA sequence: TGTGCCAGCAGCTCCCTCAGGACAAGGACAGATACGCAGTATTTT.

This clonotype was recorded a few times. The genes are TRBV19 and TRBJ2-1; D ambiguous. V was clipped by 1 base and J by 6 bases, with 13 bases between them. This CDR3 comprises 15 residues. CDR1 is LNHDA, CDR2 SQIVND, per germline (reference sequence). In DNA, the CDR3 is TGTGCCAGTAGTATAGGATGGCCGTTTATCAATGAGCAGTTCTTC. Translation gives CASSIGWPFINEQFF. The whole variable domain, filled in from reference TRBV19 and TRBJ2-1, reads DGGITQSPKYLFRKEGQNVTLSCEQNLNHDAMYWYRQDPGQGLRLIYYSQIVNDFQKGDIAEGYSVSREKKESFPLTVTSAQKNPTAFYLCASSIGWPFINEQFFGPGTRLTVL.

The rearrangement uses TRBV7-9 and TRBJ2-1, with TRBD1 as a possible D gene (6 bases). The germline V gene has CDR1 SEHNR and CDR2 FQNEAQ (reference sequence). Trimming cost V 5 bases and J 0 bases, with 14 bases left between them. The CDR3 has 16 residues. CDR3 sequence (DNA): TGTGCCAGCAGCCCGGTGGGGGCACGCTCCTACAATGAGCAGTTCTTC. Residues: CASSPVGARSYNEQFF.

V is TRBV6-5 and J is TRBJ2-3; maybe TRBD2 (6 bases). With 5 bases removed from V and 2 bases from J, the gap between germline ends came to 17 bases. CDR3 size: 16 residues. Per the germline V gene, CDR1 is MNHEY and CDR2 is SVGAGI. The CDR3 DNA reads as TGTGCCAGCAGTCGATCGGGGGACTTCCCCACAGATACGCAGTATTTT. Protein sequence: CASSRSGDFPTDTQYF.

This clonotype was observed many times. The V call is TRBV13, the J call TRBJ2-3, with D uncertain. Germline V gives CDR1 PRHDT, CDR2 FYEKMQ (reference sequence). The CDR3 is 12 amino acids. The V and J ends lost 4 bases and 8 bases respectively, with 10 bases between them. The CDR3 loop reads CASSSQDGTQYF. As DNA, the CDR3 is TGTGCCAGCAGCTCACAAGATGGTACGCAGTATTTT.

This chain connects TRBV2 to TRBJ1-4; maybe TRBD1 (5 bases). V was cut by 1 base and J by 3 bases, with 9 bases left in between. Germline CDR1 SNHLY, CDR2 FYNNEI. CDR3 size: 15 residues. The CDR3 sequence: CASSEGGRSNEKLFF. CDR3 DNA: TGTGCCAGCAGTGAAGGGGGCAGGTCTAATGAAAAACTGTTTTTT. The entire variable domain, with the rest obtained from reference TRBV2 and TRBJ1-4, is as follows: EPEVTQTPSHQVTQMGQEVILRCVPISNHLYFYWYRQILGQKVEFLVSFYNNEISEKSEIFDDQFSVERPDGSNFTLKIRSTKLEDSAMYFCASSEGGRSNEKLFFGSGTQLSVL.

This clonotype was picked up many times. V is TRBV6-6 and J is TRBJ2-7, with D perhaps given as TRBD1 or TRBD2 (7 bases each). Germline loops: CDR1 MNHNY, CDR2 SVGAGI (reference sequence). Between the trimmed V and J ends, which lost 10 bases and 5 bases, there was a span of 18 bases. The CDR3 length is 13 residues. Here the CDR3 reads CATRGGASNEQYF. The DNA of the CDR3 is TGTGCCACCAGGGGGGGAGCGTCCAACGAGCAGTACTTC.

The chain employs TRBV5-8 and TRBJ1-4; perhaps TRBD1 as D (6 bases). From germline, CDR1 is SGHTS and CDR2 YDEGEE. Trimming left V 4 bases short and J 7 bases short, with 11 bases between. This CDR3 region has 13 residues. CDR3 sequence: CASSRVRGEKLFF. CDR3 DNA sequence: TGTGCCAGCAGCCGGGTCAGGGGTGAAAAACTGTTTTTT.

This chain joins TRBV14 and TRBJ2-1; 10 bases line up with TRBD2. Germline V lookup: CDR1 SGHDN, CDR2 FVKESK. CDR3 size: 13 residues. The junction had 7 bases not matched to a gene; V was cut back by 7 bases and J by 10 bases. CDR3 bases: TGTGCCAGCACCCTTAGCGGGAGGTGGGAGCAGTTCTTC. Translating it yields CASTLSGRWEQFF.

The chain couples TRBV9 to TRBJ2-7, with a tentative D call TRBD1 (5 bases). In germline, CDR1 is SGDLS, CDR2 YYNGEE. The V end was cut by 0 bases, the J end by 0 bases, with 10 bases between. The CDR3 sequence is 15 residues long. DNA of the CDR3: TGTGCCAGCAGCGTAGCTCAGGGAAGCTCCTACGAGCAGTACTTC. Amino acid sequence: CASSVAQGSSYEQYF.

Regarding this clonotype: This may arise from a read error, as a much more abundant clone is one base away. This chain uses TRBV5-1 with TRBJ2-1, with TRBD1 matching 8 bases. Germline CDR1 and CDR2: SGHRS and YFSETQ. This CDR3 spans 16 amino acids. CDR3: CAGSVTGTGYVNEQFF. CDR3 coding DNA: TGCGCCGGCAGCGTGACAGGGACAGGCTATGTTAATGAGCAGTTCTTC.

The count of this clonotype is one. The chain combines TRBV29-1 with TRBJ2-4; no definite D call. V was clipped by 8 bases and J by 0 bases, with 17 bases between them. The germline V gene encodes CDR1 SQVTM and CDR2 ANQGSEA. The CDR3 length is 15 residues. The CDR3 DNA reads as TGCAGCCCTACACCCGGGCCCCTAGCCAAAAACATTCAGTACTTC. It specifies CSPTPGPLAKNIQYF.

The CDR3, as DNA: TGTGCCAGCAGGGGGCAGGCAACACGGACAGATACGCAGTATTTT. This sequence encodes CASRGQATRTDTQYF. V gene TRBV5-5 combines with J gene TRBJ2-3, with a possible D match to TRBD1 (5 bases). The CDR3 totals 15 residues. Per germline, CDR1 SGHKS and CDR2 YYEKEE (reference sequence). Trimming shortened V by 5 bases and J by 3 bases, and 16 bases separated the two germline ends. The full variable domain, its missing parts supplied by reference TRBV5-5 and TRBJ2-3, is DAGVTQSPTHLIKTRGQQVTLRCSPISGHKSVSWYQQVLGQGPQFIFQYYEKEERGRGNFPDRFSARQFPNYSSELNVNALLLGDSALYLCASRGQATRTDTQYFGPGTRLTVL.

The chain combines TRBV21-1 with TRBJ1-2. TRBV21-1 is assigned pseudogene status. CDR3 length: 13 residues. The CDR3 coding sequence is TGTGCCAGCAGCAAAGTGGAGGGTATCGGCTACACCTTC. Translated, it gives CASSKVEGIGYTF.

This clonotype was counted many times. This chain joins TRBV28 and TRBJ2-7; unclear D gene. This CDR3 is 14 amino acids long. Germline V gives CDR1 MDHEN, CDR2 SYDVKM. V was shortened by 1 base and J by 7 bases, with 14 bases between the two germline ends. The CDR3 loop is CASSLFPRITEQYF. In DNA form, the CDR3 reads TGTGCCAGCAGTTTATTCCCCAGGATAACAGAGCAGTACTTC.

V is TRBV5-6 and J is TRBJ2-7; D is perhaps TRBD1 or TRBD2 (6 bases each). V was pared by 1 base and J by 2 bases, with 13 bases between. This CDR3 is built from 15 residues. Germline CDR1 is SGHDT and CDR2 is YYEEEE. The CDR3 reads CASSLQGRETYEQYF. CDR3 bases: TGTGCCAGCAGCTTGCAGGGGCGGGAAACCTACGAGCAGTACTTC.

As concerns this clonotype: A read error is possible here, since a much larger clone lies one base away. CDR3 amino acids: CASSTRPGLAREEQFF. The CDR3 region has the DNA TGTGCCAGCAGCACACGACCTGGACTAGCGAGAGAGGAGCAGTTCTTC. This chain connects TRBV9 to TRBJ2-1, with 9 bases lining up with TRBD2. CDR1 and CDR2 (germline): SGDLS, YYNGEE. This CDR3 region has 16 residues. V trimming: 4 bases; J trimming: 10 bases; junction bases outside the gene matches: 15.

This clonotype was recorded only once. The rearrangement uses TRBV6-6 and TRBJ2-5; 11 bases align to TRBD2. J lost 3 bases, V lost 5 bases, and 5 bases had no gene match. The CDR3 sequence is 15 residues long. Germline V gene data show CDR1 as MNHNY and CDR2 as SVGAGI (reference sequence). CDR3 bases: TGTGCCAGCAGTGATTCGACTAGCGGGAAAGAGACCCAGTACTTC. Its protein is CASSDSTSGKETQYF.

This rearrangement joins TRBV20-1 to TRBJ2-4, with 9 bases identical to TRBD2. Germline CDR1 reads DFQATT; CDR2 reads SNEGSKA (reference sequence). V gave up 6 bases and J gave up 0 bases; unmatched junction bases: 15. The CDR3 spans 18 residues. The CDR3 reads CSALLAGRLLLAKNIQYF. The CDR3 nucleotides are TGCAGTGCGCTTCTAGCGGGGCGCCTCTTACTAGCCAAAAACATTCAGTACTTC.